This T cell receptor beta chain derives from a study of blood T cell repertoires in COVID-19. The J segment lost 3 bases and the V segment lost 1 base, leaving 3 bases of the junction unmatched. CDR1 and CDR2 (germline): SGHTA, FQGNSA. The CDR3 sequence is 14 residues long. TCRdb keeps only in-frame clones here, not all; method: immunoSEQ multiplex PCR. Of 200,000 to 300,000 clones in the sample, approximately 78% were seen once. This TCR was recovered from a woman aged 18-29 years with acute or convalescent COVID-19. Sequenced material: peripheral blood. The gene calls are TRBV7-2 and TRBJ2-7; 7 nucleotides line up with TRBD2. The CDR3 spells CASSLVAGDYEQYF. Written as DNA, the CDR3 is TGTGCCAGCAGCTTAGTCGCGGGGGACTACGAGCAGTACTTC.